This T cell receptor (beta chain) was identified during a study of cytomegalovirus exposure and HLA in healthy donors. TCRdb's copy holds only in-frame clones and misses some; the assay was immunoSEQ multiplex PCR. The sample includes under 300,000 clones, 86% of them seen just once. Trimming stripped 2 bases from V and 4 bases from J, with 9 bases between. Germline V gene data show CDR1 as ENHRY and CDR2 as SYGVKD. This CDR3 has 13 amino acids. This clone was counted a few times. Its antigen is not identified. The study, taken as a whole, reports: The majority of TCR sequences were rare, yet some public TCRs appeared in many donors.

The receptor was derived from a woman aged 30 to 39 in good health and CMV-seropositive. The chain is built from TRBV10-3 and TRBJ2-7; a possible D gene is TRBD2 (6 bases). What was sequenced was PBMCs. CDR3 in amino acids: CAISETSPYEQYF. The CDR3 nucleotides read TGTGCCATCAGTGAGACTAGCCCTTACGAGCAGTACTTC.